This T cell receptor beta chain was identified during a study of Ad26.COV2.S vaccination and SARS-CoV-2 variants listed by TCRdb under 2021. Regarding the complete study: Vaccine-arm donors came from COV1001, a multicentre, randomized, double-blind, placebo-controlled phase I-IIa trial of Ad26.COV2.S in healthy adults. Dosing of Ad26.COV2.S was intramuscular, at either 5x10^10 or 1x10^11 viral particles, delivered as one shot or as two shots spaced 56 days apart. The TCR-sequenced set comprised around 30 samples: around 20 Ad26.COV2.S vaccine recipients, 5 placebo recipients and 8 SARS-CoV-2 convalescent individuals. Trial participants were randomized into five groups of five, in which low-dose or high-dose Ad26.COV2.S was given once or twice, or placebo was given on both occasions. Blinding of investigators to trial group allocation was maintained during experiments and outcome assessment. TCRbeta repertoire sequencing was used to assess the specificity and breadth of SARS-CoV-2-reactive T cell receptors after Ad26.COV2.S vaccination.

Study-wide conclusions, independent of this receptor: Spike-specific TCR breadth was higher in Ad26.COV2.S recipients than in placebo recipients (P = 0.0014). It was noted by the authors that total T cell responses may have been underestimated by the TCR breadth and depth analyses. Comparable non-spike TCR breadth was observed between vaccine and placebo recipients, consistent with only spike being contained in the vaccine. After vaccination, substantial breadth of spike-specific CD8+ and CD4+ T cell responses was reported. The study lacked the statistical power to compare responses across vaccine doses or regimens.

Per the publication, the treatment or condition label means: around 19 received Ad26.COV2.S at low or high dose, single or two shots; several received placebo; per-sample allocation not given. For vaccine and placebo recipients, repertoires were sequenced using samples collected on day 63 after the first injection. Cohort 1b enrolled some 25 adults aged 18-55 years at a single site in Boston, USA, between 29 July and 7 August 2020. Ad26.COV2.S was a replication-incompetent adenovirus type 26 vector expressing a prefusion-stabilized SARS-CoV-2 spike protein from the original Wuhan strain. CDR1 MNHEY and CDR2 SVGAGI are derived from the germline V gene. Taken from cysteine to phenylalanine, the CDR3 has 12 residues. Of the read, only the CDR3 DNA is kept; its 36 bases are in frame from base 1. V is clipped by 7 bases and J by 1 base, and the sequence between their germline boundaries is 7 bases long.

TCRbeta CDR3 regions were sequenced with the immunoSEQ Assay. After extraction, genomic DNA underwent amplification by bias-controlled multiplex PCR, followed by high-throughput sequencing. On the authors' methods: Collapsing and filtering of sequences were performed to quantify the absolute abundance of each unique TCRbeta CDR3 region. T cell fraction was estimated by normalizing TCRbeta template counts to usable DNA, which was measured by amplifying reference genes present in all nucleated cells. Repertoire TCRs were annotated as SARS-CoV-2-specific by exact matching of V gene, CDR3 amino acid sequence and J gene to a known reactive TCR set. The reference SARS-CoV-2 TCR set came from MIRA and was filtered for enrichment in COVID-19-positive ImmuneCODE repertoires, removing public or cross-reactive TCRs. Based on the MIRA antigens, annotated TCRs were further analysed at the level of specific ORF or position within ORF. Depth was the summed frequency of annotated unique rearrangements, while breadth was defined as annotated unique rearrangements over total unique productive rearrangements. Two-sided Wilcoxon rank-sum tests were used to compare TCR breadth between groups. TCRdb took over this immuneACCESS table, retaining in-frame rearrangements with V and J assigned. Such tables are incomplete; in checked studies, under half of the missing clones stem from an unresolved V gene, and the remainder is unexplained. Clonal size and the V and J genes are those of that table, whereas D and trimming came from the DNA. For this sample the table gives almost 400,000 clones, of which approximately 89% were detected only once. 1.5% to 2% of the sample lies in the top ten.

A note on this clone: Its specific antigen is unknown. The sample holds no much larger clone one base away, and base qualities are not on file.

The chain is encoded by TRBV6-5 joined to TRBJ1-1, and TRBD1 may be the D gene, going by 5 matching bases. The sample was peripheral blood, taken in a trial of Ad26.COV2.S vaccine versus placebo. This TCR was sampled from a person aged 18-60 years who received the Ad26.COV2.S COVID-19 vaccine or a placebo. The DNA is as follows: TGTGCCAGCAAAAGGGGGAACACTGAAGCTTTCTTT. This gives the protein CASKRGNTEAFF.